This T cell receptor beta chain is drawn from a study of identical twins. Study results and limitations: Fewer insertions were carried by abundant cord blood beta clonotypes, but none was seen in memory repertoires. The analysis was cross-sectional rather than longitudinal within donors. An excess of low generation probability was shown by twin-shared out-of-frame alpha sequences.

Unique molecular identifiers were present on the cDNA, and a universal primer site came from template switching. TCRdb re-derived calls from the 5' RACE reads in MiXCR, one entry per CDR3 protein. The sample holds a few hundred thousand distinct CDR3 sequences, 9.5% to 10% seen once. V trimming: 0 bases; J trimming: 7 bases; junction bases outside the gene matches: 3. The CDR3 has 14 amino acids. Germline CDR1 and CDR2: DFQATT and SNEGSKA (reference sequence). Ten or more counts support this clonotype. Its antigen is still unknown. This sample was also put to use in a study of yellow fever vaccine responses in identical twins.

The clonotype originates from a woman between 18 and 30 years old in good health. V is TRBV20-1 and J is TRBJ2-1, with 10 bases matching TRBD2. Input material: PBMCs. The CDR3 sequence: CSARDLAGVNEQFF. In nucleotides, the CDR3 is TGCAGTGCTAGAGATCTAGCGGGGGTAAATGAGCAGTTCTTC.